This T cell receptor (beta chain) derives from a study of blood T cell repertoires in COVID-19. Per the original data handling: Reference gene primers were amplified, and this amplification served to estimate nucleated cell counts. Data came from immunoSEQ multiplex PCR; TCRdb stores just in-frame clones and leaves some out. The V and J calls and the clone size are those of that table, but D and trimming were determined from the DNA. This sample yields 200,000 or so clones, of which roughly 85% are seen a single time; roughly 2.6% belongs to the top ten. The CDR3 consists of 14 residues. Germline trimming cut 8 bases from V and 5 bases from J; bases unmatched to any gene: 7. Per germline, CDR1 LNHDA and CDR2 SQIVND (reference sequence).

The TCR comes from a man in his forties or fifties who had recovered from COVID-19. The chain is built from TRBV19 and TRBJ2-2, with TRBD2 identical over 8 bases. The sequenced sample was peripheral blood. The CDR3 DNA is TGTGCCAGTGAAATCGGGACTAGAACCGGGGAGCTGTTTTTT. This codes for CASEIGTRTGELFF. The complete variable domain, with remaining parts taken from reference TRBV19 and TRBJ2-2, reads DGGITQSPKYLFRKEGQNVTLSCEQNLNHDAMYWYRQDPGQGLRLIYYSQIVNDFQKGDIAEGYSVSREKKESFPLTVTSAQKNPTAFYLCASEIGTRTGELFFGEGSRLTVL.